The 10 T cell receptor beta chains reported below all come from one sample, sequenced in a study of Graves' ophthalmopathy and Graves' hyperthyroidism (dated by TCRdb to 2016 to 2018). TCRdb shows the sequencer as Illumina HiSeq 2000. For repertoire sequencing, TCR beta CDR3 regions were amplified from RNA transcripts. The first round was an RT-PCR using HTBI primers with the Qiagen OneStep RT-PCR kit, and this first round was followed by a second-round multiplex PCR, then size selection and purification. TCRdb trimmed public reads at Q25 via fastp, called clones via MiXCR and kept in-frame beta chains. Every CDR3 protein is listed once, alongside the most common genes and DNA of its rows. This sample comprises 45,000 to 60,000 distinct CDR3 sequences, around 50% of them detected only once. The ten top clones hold roughly 4.3% of the sample. The material sequenced was peripheral blood. These receptors were taken from an adult woman with Graves' ophthalmopathy.

This clonotype appeared a single time. The chain combines TRBV24-1 with TRBJ2-7; 15 nucleotides match TRBD2. Germline lookup yields CDR1 KGHDR and CDR2 SFDVKD. V was clipped by 5 bases and J by 2 bases; unmatched bases: 3. This CDR3 is 16 amino acids long. The CDR3 DNA reads as TGTGCCACCAGTGGGACTAGCGGGAGGGCCACCTACGAGCAGTACTTC. As protein: CATSGTSGRATYEQYF.

The chain uses TRBV6-1 and TRBJ1-5; the D is unclear. The CDR3 has 13 amino acids. Looked up from germline, CDR1 is MNHNS and CDR2 is SASEGT. Trimming shortened V by 3 bases and J by 6 bases, and 9 bases separated the two germline ends. CDR3 amino acids: CASSDWAGQPQHF. In DNA form, the CDR3 reads TGTGCCAGCAGTGACTGGGCGGGTCAGCCCCAGCATTTT.

Turning to this clonotype: One end of the junction varies from germline; a read error may be responsible. The gene calls are TRBV20-1 and TRBJ2-7; TRBD2 agrees at 12 bases. Germline loops: CDR1 DFQATT, CDR2 SNEGSKA (reference sequence). The CDR3 contains 16 residues. The CDR3, as DNA: TGCAGTGGTAGATCGCTAGCGGGAGGGCCCCTCTACGAGCAGTACTTC. This gives the protein CSGRSLAGGPLYEQYF.

This clonotype came up many times. The chain employs TRBV20-1 and TRBJ2-7, with 9 bases matching TRBD2. The ends lost 2 bases at V and 4 bases at J; junction bases unmatched: 6. The CDR3 is 14 amino acids. Germline loops: CDR1 DFQATT, CDR2 SNEGSKA (reference sequence). The CDR3, as DNA: TGCAGTGCTAGACCTAGCGGGATCCTTTACGAGCAGTACTTC. Its protein product is CSARPSGILYEQYF.

The rearrangement joins TRBV18 to TRBJ2-1; maybe TRBD1 (5 bases). Between the trimmed V and J ends, which lost 3 bases and 7 bases, there was a span of 19 bases. Per germline, CDR1 KGHSH and CDR2 LQKENI. The length of the CDR3 is 16 residues. CDR3 nucleotide sequence: TGTGCCAGCTCACCCGCGACAGACTTTATGGGGAATGAGCAGTTCTTC. As protein: CASSPATDFMGNEQFF.

The chain uses TRBV9 and TRBJ2-1; possible D gene TRBD2, 5 bases. V lost 0 bases and J lost 2, with 9 bases in between. The CDR3 has 15 residues. CDR1 is SGDLS, CDR2 YYNGEE, per germline. CDR3 coding DNA: TGTGCCAGCAGCGTAGCGGGGAAGACCTACAATGAGCAGTTCTTC. As protein: CASSVAGKTYNEQFF.

This clonotype was counted ten times or more. This sequence joins TRBV20-1 and TRBJ1-1; possible D gene TRBD1, 5 bases. The CDR3 covers 13 residues. The V end lost 2 bases, the J end lost 7 bases, and 14 bases lay between the germline ends. Looked up from germline, CDR1 is DFQATT and CDR2 is SNEGSKA (reference sequence). The CDR3 sequence is CSARQGGEREAFF. For the CDR3, the DNA is TGCAGTGCTAGACAGGGAGGTGAACGTGAAGCTTTCTTT.

This clonotype has more than one count but fewer than ten. It may be a read error: a sequence one base away is much more abundant. The chain uses TRBV6-6 and TRBJ2-3; D might be TRBD1 (5 bases). The CDR3 is 15 amino acids. Germline V gene lookup returns CDR1 MNHNY and CDR2 SVGAGI (reference sequence). CDR3 protein: CAGSSRQTSTDTQYF. The CDR3 region has the DNA TGTGCCGGCAGTTCACGACAGACTAGCACAGATACGCAGTATTTT.

The chain links TRBV6-1 to TRBJ1-5; 10 positions match TRBD1. The length of the CDR3 is 15 residues. Trimming removed 4 bases from V and 3 bases from J; junction bases left unmatched: 3. CDR1 and CDR2 (germline): MNHNS, SASEGT. The CDR3 sequence: CASSAGQGNNQPQHF. The CDR3 region has the DNA TGTGCCAGCAGTGCGGGACAGGGGAACAATCAGCCCCAGCATTTT.

In its sample, this clonotype was seen many times. The rearrangement joins TRBV28 to TRBJ1-5; possible D gene TRBD1, 5 bases. This CDR3 has 15 amino acids. Germline lookup yields CDR1 MDHEN and CDR2 SYDVKM. The V and J ends lost 4 bases and 2 bases respectively, with 12 bases between them. The CDR3 loop is CASSSARDRNQPQHF. CDR3 DNA sequence: TGTGCCAGCAGTTCCGCCAGGGATCGCAATCAGCCCCAGCATTTT.